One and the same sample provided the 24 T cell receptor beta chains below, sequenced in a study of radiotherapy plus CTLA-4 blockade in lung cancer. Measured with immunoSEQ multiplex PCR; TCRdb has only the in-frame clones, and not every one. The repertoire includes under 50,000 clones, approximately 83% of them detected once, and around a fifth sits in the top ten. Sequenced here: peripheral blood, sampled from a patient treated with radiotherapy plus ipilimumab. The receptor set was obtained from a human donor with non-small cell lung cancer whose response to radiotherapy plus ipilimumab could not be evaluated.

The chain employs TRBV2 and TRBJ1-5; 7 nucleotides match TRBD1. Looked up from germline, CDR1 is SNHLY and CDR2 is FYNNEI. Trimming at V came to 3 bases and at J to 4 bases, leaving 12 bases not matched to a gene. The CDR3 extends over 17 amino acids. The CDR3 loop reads CASSERTGLAGNQPQHF. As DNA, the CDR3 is TGTGCCAGCAGTGAGAGGACAGGACTAGCGGGAAATCAGCCCCAGCATTTT.

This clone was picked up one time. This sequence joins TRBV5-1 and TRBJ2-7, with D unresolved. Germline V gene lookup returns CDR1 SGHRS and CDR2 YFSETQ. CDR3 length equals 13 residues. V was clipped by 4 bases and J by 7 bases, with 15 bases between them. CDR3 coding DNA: TGCGCCAGCAGCCCACCATCCTTGCGGGAGCAGTACTTC. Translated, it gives CASSPPSLREQYF.

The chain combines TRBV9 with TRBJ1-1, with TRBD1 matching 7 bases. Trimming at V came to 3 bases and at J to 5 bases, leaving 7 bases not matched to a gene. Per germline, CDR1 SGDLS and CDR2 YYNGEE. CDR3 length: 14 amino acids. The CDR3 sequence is CASSAIDRVTEAFF. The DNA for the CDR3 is TGTGCCAGCAGCGCAATCGACAGGGTGACTGAAGCTTTCTTT. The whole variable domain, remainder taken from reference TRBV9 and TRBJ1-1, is DSGVTQTPKHLITATGQRVTLRCSPRSGDLSVYWYQQSLDQGLQFLIQYYNGEERAKGNILERFSAQQFPDLHSELNLSSLELGDSALYFCASSAIDRVTEAFFGQGTRLTVV.

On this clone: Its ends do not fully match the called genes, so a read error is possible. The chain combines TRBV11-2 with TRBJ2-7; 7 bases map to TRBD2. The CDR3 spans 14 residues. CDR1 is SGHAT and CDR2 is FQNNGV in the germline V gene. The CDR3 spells CASSESGEVYKQYF. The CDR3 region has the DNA TGTGCCAGCAGCGAAAGCGGGGAAGTCTACAAGCAGTACTTC.

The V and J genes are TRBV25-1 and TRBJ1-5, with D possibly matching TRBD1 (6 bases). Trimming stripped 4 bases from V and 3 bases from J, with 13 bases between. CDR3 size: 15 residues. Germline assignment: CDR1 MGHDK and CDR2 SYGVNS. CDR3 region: CASSGETGFNQPQHF. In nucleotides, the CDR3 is TGTGCCAGCAGTGGGGAGACAGGATTCAATCAGCCCCAGCATTTT.

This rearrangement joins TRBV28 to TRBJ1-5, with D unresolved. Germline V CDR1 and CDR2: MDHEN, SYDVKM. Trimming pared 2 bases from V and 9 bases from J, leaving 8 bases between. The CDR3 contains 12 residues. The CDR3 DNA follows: TGTGCCAGCAGTTTACCCTCGGGGCCCCAGCATTTT. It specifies CASSLPSGPQHF.

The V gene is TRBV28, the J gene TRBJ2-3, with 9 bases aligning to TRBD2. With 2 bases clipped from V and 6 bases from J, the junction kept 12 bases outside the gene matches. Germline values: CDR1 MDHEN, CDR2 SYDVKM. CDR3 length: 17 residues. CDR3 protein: CASSLTVRAGGRDTQYF. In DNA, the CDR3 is TGTGCCAGCAGTTTAACTGTCCGGGCGGGAGGGCGCGATACGCAGTATTTT.

CDR3: CASRRDAWETQYF. CDR3 in DNA: TGCGCCAGCAGGCGGGACGCGTGGGAGACCCAGTACTTC. The chain links TRBV5-1 to TRBJ2-5; D possibly corresponds to TRBD2 (6 bases). Germline V gene data show CDR1 as SGHRS and CDR2 as YFSETQ. The V gene lost 5 bases and the J gene lost 5 bases, with 13 bases spanning the gap. The CDR3 sequence is 13 residues long.

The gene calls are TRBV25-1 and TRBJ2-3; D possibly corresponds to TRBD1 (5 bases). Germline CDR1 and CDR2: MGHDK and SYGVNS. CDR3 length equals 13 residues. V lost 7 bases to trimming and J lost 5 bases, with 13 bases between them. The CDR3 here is CASTPGWEDTQYF. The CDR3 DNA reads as TGTGCCAGCACCCCAGGGTGGGAAGATACGCAGTATTTT. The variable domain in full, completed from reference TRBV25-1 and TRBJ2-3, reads EADIYQTPRYLVIGTGKKITLECSQTMGHDKMYWYQQDPGMELHLIHYSYGVNSTEKGDLSSESTVSRIRTEHFPLTLESARPSHTSQYLCASTPGWEDTQYFGPGTRLTVL.

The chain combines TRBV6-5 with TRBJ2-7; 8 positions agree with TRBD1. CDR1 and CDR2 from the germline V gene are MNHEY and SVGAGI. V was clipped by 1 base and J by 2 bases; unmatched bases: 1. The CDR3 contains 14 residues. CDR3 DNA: TGTGCCAGCAGTTACTTGGGACAGGCCTACGAGCAGTACTTC. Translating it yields CASSYLGQAYEQYF.

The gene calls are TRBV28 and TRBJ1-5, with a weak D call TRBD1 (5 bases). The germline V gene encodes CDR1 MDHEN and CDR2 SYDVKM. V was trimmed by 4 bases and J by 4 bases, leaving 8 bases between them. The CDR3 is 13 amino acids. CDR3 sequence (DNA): TGTGCCAGCAGTTACCGGGGGAATCAGCCCCAGCATTTT. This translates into CASSYRGNQPQHF.

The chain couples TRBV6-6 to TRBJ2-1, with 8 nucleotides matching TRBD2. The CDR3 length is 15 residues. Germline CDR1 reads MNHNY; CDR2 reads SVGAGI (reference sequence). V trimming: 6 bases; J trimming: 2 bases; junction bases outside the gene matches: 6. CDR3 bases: TGTGCCAGCAGCTCCGGGACTAGACCCTACAATGAGCAGTTCTTC. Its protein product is CASSSGTRPYNEQFF.

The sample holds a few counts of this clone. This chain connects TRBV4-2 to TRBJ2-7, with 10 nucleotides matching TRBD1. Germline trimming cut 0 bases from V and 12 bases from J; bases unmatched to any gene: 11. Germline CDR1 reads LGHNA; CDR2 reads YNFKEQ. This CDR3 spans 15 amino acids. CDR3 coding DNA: TGTGCCAGCAGCCAAGAAGGCGACAGGGGGCCGACACGGTACTTC. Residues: CASSQEGDRGPTRYF.

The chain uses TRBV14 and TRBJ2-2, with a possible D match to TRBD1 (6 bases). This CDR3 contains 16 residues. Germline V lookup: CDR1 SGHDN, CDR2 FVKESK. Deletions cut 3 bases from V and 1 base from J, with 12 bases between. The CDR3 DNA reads TGTGCCAGCAGCCACCAGGGGCCAGTGAACACCGGGGAGCTGTTTTTT. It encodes CASSHQGPVNTGELFF.

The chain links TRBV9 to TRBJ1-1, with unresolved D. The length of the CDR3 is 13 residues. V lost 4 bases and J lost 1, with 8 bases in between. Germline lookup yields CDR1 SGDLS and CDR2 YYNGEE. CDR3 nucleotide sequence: TGTGCCAGCAGCCTGTGGGCGAACACTGAAGCTTTCTTT. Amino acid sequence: CASSLWANTEAFF.

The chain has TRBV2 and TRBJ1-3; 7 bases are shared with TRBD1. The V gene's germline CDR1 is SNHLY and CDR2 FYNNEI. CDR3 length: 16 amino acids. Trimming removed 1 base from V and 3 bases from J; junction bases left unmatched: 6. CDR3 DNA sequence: TGTGCCAGCAGTGAAGGACAGGGCGGTAGTGGAAACACCATATATTTT. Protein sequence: CASSEGQGGSGNTIYF.

The CDR3, as DNA: TGTGCCAGCAGTTGGGCCCTGGCCAAGTACCAAGAGACCCAGTACTTC. Translation gives CASSWALAKYQETQYF. The chain uses TRBV2 and TRBJ2-5; D unclear. CDR1 is SNHLY and CDR2 is FYNNEI in the germline V gene. The V gene lost 5 bases and the J gene lost 0 bases, with 16 bases spanning the gap. The CDR3 consists of 16 residues.

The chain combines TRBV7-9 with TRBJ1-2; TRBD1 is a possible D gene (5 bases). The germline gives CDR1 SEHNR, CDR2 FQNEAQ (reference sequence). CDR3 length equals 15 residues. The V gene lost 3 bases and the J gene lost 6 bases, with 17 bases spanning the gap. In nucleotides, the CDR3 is TGTGCCAGCAGCTTGGGGGGTAGGGCATGGCATGGCTACACCTTC. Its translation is CASSLGGRAWHGYTF.

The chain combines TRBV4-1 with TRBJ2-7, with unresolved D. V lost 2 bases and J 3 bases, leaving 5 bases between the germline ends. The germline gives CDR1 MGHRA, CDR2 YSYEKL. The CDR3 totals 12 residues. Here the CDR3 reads CASSQLNYEQYF. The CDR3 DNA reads TGCGCCAGCAGCCAACTTAACTACGAGCAGTACTTC.

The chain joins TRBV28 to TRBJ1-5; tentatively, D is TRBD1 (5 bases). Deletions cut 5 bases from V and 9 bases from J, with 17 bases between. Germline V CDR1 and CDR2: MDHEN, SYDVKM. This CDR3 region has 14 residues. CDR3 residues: CASSPGERTRPQHF. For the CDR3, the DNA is TGTGCCAGCAGTCCGGGGGAGAGGACCAGGCCCCAGCATTTT.

The CDR3 loop is CASSMATGWSDTQYF. In nucleotides, the CDR3 is TGTGCCAGTAGTATGGCCACAGGGTGGTCCGATACGCAGTATTTT. This chain links TRBV19 with TRBJ2-3; D perhaps matches TRBD1 (6 bases). The CDR3 is 15 residues long. CDR1 is LNHDA and CDR2 is SQIVND in the germline V gene (reference sequence). Trimming removed 3 bases from V and 6 bases from J, with 16 bases in between.

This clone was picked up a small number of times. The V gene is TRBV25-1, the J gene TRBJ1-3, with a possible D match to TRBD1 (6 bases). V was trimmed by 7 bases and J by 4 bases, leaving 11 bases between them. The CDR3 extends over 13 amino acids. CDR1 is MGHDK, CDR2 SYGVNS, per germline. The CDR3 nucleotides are TGTGCCAGCACCACAGGGTACGGAAACACCATATATTTT. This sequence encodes CASTTGYGNTIYF.

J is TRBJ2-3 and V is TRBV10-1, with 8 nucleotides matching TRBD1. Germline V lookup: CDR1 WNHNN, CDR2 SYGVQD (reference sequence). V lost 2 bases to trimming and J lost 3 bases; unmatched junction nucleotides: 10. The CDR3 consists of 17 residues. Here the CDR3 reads CASSEDLQGGGTDTQYF. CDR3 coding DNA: TGCGCCAGCAGTGAGGATTTACAGGGGGGAGGAACAGATACGCAGTATTTT.

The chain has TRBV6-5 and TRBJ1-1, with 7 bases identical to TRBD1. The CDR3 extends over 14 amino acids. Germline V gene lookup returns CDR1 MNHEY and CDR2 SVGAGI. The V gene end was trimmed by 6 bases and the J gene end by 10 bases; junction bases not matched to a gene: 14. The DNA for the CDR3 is TGTGCCAGCAGGGGGGGAGAACCAGGGGGGAGAGCTTTCTTT. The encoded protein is CASRGGEPGGRAFF.